This entry features one T cell receptor (beta chain) sequence. Its target antigen remains unknown. No per-base quality is available; no much larger clone lies one base away. The source of the sample is a study of OX40 agonist ivuxolimab in advanced cancers. Some background on the complete study: The costimulatory receptor OX40 (CD134) was targeted by ivuxolimab, a fully human IgG2 agonistic monoclonal antibody. Intravenous ivuxolimab was administered to patients every 2 weeks at six dose levels: 0.01, 0.1, 0.3, 1.5, 3 and 10 mg/kg. Of the approximately 50 dose-escalation patients, hepatocellular carcinoma was present in about 20, melanoma in about 15, renal cell carcinoma in 9 and head and neck cancer in 9. In the dose-escalation cohort, around four fifths of patients were male, and the mean age was around 60 years with a range of 23 to 79. Prior anti-PD-1, anti-PD-L1 or anti-CTLA-4 therapy was permitted, and 30% to 50% of dose-escalation patients had received checkpoint inhibitors. Three dose-escalation patients achieved partial responses, one with hepatocellular carcinoma and two with cutaneous melanoma. Peripheral TCRbeta sequencing aimed to test whether ivuxolimab altered TCR sequence diversity and caused clonal T-cell expansion. The paper reports the monotherapy dose-escalation portion (N of about 56 patients) of the phase I ivuxolimab trial.

Patients with a history of autoimmune disease or receiving systemic immunosuppression were excluded from the trial. Peripheral blood for TCR sequencing was collected from all dose cohorts at baseline, on cycle 4 day 1, and on cycle 7 day 1. Samples were obtained from an open-label, multicenter, first-in-human phase I dose-escalation trial of ivuxolimab. Adults with locally advanced or metastatic melanoma, renal cell, hepatocellular, or head and neck squamous cell carcinoma were enrolled in the trial. Before TCR sequencing, CD4+ T cells and CD8+ T cells were sorted from peripheral blood as separate populations. Study-wide conclusions, independent of this receptor: Partial responders in the 0.1-3.0 mg/kg groups had among the lowest normalized peripheral clonal expansion, especially among CD8+ T cells. On average, CD8+ T cells showed more expanded clones than CD4+ T cells after ivuxolimab. Low levels of normalized T-cell clonal expansion were also seen in some patients who did not respond. Which antigens the clonally expanded peripheral T cells were specific for was not determined. Clonal expansion of both CD4+ and CD8+ blood T cells was observed from baseline to week 6 at doses 0.1 to 3.0 mg/kg.

Genomic DNA was extracted from sorted cells for sequencing of the TCRbeta CDR3 region. The immunoSEQ Assay was used to sequence the TCRbeta CDR3 regions. TCRdb provides this immuneACCESS table in a form limited to in-frame rearrangements. Some clones are lacking; in checked studies, under half of them reflect an unresolved V gene, and why the rest are absent is not known. In this sample the table shows about 110,000 clones, approximately 89% of which occur a single time. The biggest ten clones account for less than 0.3% of the sample. CDR1 and CDR2, looked up from the germline V gene, are SGHDT and YYEEEE. Taken from cysteine to phenylalanine, the CDR3 has 12 residues. Left in the record is the CDR3 DNA by itself, 36 bases read in frame from the first base. V loses 3 bases, J loses 8 bases, and the germline ends lie 11 bases apart.

This chain joins TRBV5-6 to TRBJ1-2, with TRBD1 perhaps the D gene, on 5 matching bases. Sequenced here: CD4+ or CD8+ T cells sorted from blood, sampled in a trial of the OX40 agonist ivuxolimab. The clonotype originates from an adult with an advanced solid tumor such as melanoma, head and neck, liver or kidney cancer. The DNA sequence reads TGTGCCAGCAGCTGGGACGAGGGGGGCTACACCTTC. Translated, it reads CASSWDEGGYTF.